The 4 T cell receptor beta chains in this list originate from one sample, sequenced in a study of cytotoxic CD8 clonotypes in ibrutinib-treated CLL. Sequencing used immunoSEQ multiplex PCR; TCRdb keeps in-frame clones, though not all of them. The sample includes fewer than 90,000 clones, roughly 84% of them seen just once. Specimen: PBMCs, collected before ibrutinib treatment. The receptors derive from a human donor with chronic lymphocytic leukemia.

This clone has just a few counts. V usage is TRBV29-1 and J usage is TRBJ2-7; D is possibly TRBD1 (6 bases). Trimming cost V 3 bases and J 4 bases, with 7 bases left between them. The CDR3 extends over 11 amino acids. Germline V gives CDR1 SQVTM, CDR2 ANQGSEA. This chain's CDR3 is CSVERGYEQYF. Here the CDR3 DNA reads TGCAGCGTTGAGAGGGGGTACGAGCAGTACTTC.

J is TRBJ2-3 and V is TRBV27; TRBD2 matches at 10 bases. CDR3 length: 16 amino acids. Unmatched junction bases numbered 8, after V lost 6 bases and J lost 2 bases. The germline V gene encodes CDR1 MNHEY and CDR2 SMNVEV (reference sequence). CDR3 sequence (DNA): TGTGCCAGCAGCCTCACTAGCGGGACATACACAGATACGCAGTATTTT. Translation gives CASSLTSGTYTDTQYF.

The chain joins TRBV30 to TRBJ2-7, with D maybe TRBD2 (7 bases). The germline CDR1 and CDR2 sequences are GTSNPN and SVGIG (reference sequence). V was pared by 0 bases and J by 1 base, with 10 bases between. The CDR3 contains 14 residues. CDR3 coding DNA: TGTGCCTGGAGTGTAGGGGGGGCATCCTACGAGCAGTACTTC. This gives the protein CAWSVGGASYEQYF.

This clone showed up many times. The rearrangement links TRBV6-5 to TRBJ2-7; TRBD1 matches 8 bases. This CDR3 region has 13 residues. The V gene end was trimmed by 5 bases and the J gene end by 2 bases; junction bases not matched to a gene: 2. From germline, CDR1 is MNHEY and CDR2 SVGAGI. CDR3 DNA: TGTGCCAGCAGTAAGGGACAGGCCTACGAGCAGTACTTC. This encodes CASSKGQAYEQYF.